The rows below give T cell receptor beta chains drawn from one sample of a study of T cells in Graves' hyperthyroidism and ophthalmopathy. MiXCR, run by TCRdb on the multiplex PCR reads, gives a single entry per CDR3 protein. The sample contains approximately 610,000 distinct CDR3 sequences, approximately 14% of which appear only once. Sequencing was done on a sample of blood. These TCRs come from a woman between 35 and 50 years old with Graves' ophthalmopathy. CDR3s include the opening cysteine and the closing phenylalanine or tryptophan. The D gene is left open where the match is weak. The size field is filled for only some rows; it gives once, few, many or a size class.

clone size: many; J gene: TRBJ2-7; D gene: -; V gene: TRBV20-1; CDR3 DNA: TGCAGTGCTATCCGGCCAGGGCCCTCCTACGAGCAGTACTTC; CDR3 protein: CSAIRPGPSYEQYF
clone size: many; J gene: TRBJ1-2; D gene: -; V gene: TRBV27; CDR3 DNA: TGTGCCAGCGGAATGACTTTCGGGACTCCTGTCCGTGGCTACACCTTC; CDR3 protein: CASGMTFGTPVRGYTF
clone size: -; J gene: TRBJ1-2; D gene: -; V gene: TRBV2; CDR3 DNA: TGTGCCAGCAGGTCTACCAGTGGCTACACCTTC; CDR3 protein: CASRSTSGYTF
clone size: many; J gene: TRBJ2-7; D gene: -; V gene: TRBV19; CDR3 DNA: TGTGCCAGTAGTGCCCATGACAGTTTTCTCGCCTACGAGCAGTACTTC; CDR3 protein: CASSAHDSFLAYEQYF
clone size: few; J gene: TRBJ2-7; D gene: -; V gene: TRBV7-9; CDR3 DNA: TGTGCCAGCAGCTCCCTCGGGGCAGGGAACTCCTACGAGCAGTACTTC; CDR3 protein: CASSSLGAGNSYEQYF
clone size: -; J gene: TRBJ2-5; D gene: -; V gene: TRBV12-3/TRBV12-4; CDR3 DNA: TGTGCCAGCAGGTTTTCGGGACCCCGGCAAGAGACCCAGTACTTC; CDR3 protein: CASRFSGPRQETQYF
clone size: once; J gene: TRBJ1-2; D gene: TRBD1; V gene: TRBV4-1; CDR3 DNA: TGCGCCAGCAGCCAAGCCGGGACAGAAGGTTTTGGCTACACCTTC; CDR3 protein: CASSQAGTEGFGYTF
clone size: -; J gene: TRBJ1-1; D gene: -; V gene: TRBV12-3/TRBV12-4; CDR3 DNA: TGTGCCAGCAGTCGGGAGCGTCAAGCTTTCTTT; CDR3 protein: CASSRERQAFF
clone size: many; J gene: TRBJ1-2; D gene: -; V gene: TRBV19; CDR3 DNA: TGTGCCAGTAGTATTCGTGGTGTTAACTATGGCTACACCTTC; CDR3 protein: CASSIRGVNYGYTF
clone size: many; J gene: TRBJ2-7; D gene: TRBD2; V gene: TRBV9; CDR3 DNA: TGTGCCAGCAGCGGCGGGAGGGCCTCCTACGAGCAGTACTTC; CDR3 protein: CASSGGRASYEQYF
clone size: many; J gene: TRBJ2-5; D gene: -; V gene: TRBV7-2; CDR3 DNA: TGTGCCAGCAGCTTAGCGCCCCCTAGCCAGGAGACCCAGTACTTC; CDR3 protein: CASSLAPPSQETQYF
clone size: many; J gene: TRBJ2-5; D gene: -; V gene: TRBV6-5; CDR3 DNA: TGTGCCAGCAGTTACGGGAACCAAGAGACCCAGTACTTC; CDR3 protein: CASSYGNQETQYF
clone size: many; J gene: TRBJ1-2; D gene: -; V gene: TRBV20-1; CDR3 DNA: TGCAGTGCTAGAGATGGATTTCCCTATGGCTACACCTTC; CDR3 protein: CSARDGFPYGYTF
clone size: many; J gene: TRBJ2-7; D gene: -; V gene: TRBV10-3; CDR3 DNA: TGTGCCATCAGTGATGGGGTATTGGGCGAGCAGTACTTC; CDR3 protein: CAISDGVLGEQYF
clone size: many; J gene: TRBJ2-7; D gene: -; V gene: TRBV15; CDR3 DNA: TGTGCCACCAGCACTCGCACAGCCTTAGAGGAGCAGTACTTC; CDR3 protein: CATSTRTALEEQYF
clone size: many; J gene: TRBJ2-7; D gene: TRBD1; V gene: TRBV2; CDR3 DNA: TGTGCCAGCAGTGGGGACAGGGCCCCTTACGAGCAGTACTTC; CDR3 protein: CASSGDRAPYEQYF
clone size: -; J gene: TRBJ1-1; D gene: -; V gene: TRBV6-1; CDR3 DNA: TGTGCCAGCAGTGGGGGAGTCTACACTGAAGCTTTCTTT; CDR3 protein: CASSGGVYTEAFF
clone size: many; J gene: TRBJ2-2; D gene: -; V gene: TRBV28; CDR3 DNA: TGTGCCAGCAGTTTATCGTACGGGGGCCGCACCGGGGAGCTGTTTTTT; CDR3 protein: CASSLSYGGRTGELFF
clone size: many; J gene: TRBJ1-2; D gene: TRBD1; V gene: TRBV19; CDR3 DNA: TGTGCCAGTAGTACCGCCCGGGACAGGGACGATGGCTACACCTTC; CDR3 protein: CASSTARDRDDGYTF
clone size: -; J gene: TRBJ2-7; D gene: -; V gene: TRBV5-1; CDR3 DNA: TGCGCCAGCAGCCCAGGTGACAGTACCTACGAGCAGTACTTC; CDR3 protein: CASSPGDSTYEQYF
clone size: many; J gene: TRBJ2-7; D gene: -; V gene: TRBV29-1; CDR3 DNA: TGCAGCGTGGGGCGGGACATGCCCTACGAGCAGTACTTC; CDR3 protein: CSVGRDMPYEQYF
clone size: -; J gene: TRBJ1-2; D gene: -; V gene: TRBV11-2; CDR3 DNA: TGTGCCAGCAGTACAACAGGGTTTCTGAATGGCTACACCTTC; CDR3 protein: CASSTTGFLNGYTF
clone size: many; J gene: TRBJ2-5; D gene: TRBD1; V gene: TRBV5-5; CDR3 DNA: TGTGCCAGCAGCTTAGGGACAGCTTTTAGTTCGGAGACCCAGTACTTC; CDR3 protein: CASSLGTAFSSETQYF
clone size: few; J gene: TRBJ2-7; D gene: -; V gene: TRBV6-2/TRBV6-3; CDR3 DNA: TGTGCCAGCAGTCTAAGACTTGCCTACGAGCAGTACTTC; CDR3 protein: CASSLRLAYEQYF
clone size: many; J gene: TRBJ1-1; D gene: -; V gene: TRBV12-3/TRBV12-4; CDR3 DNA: TGTGCCAGCAGTTTCCAGGACGGCACTGAAGCTTTCTTT; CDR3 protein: CASSFQDGTEAFF
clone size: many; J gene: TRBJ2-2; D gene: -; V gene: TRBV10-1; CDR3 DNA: TGCGCCAGCAGCGGACAAACGAACACCGGGGAGCTGTTTTTT; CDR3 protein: CASSGQTNTGELFF
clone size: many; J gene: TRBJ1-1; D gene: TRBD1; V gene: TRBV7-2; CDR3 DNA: TGTGCCAGCAGCTCCAGGGGGTTTGGGGGTGAAGCTTTCTTT; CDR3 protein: CASSSRGFGGEAFF
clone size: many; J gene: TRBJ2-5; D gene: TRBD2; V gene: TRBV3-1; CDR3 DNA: TGTGCCAGCAGCCGGTTAGCGGGAGTGAGTCAAGAGACCCAGTACTTC; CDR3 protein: CASSRLAGVSQETQYF
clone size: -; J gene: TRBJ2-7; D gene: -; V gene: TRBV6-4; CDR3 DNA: TGTGCCAGCAGTGACCCCACGGGCCTCTCTCTTACCTACGAGCAGTACTTC; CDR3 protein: CASSDPTGLSLTYEQYF
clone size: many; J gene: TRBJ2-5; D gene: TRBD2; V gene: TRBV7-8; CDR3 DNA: TGTGCCAGCAGCACCCATTTAGCGGGAGAGACCCAGTACTTC; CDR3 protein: CASSTHLAGETQYF
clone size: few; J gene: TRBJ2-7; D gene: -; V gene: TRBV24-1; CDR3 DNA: TGTGCAATTAGGTGCAGCTCCTACGAGCAGTACTTC; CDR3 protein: CAIRCSSYEQYF
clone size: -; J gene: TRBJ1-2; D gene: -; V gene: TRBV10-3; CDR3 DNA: TGTGCCACCAGAGATGGCAGGGTAGCTAACTATGGCTACACCTTC; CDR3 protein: CATRDGRVANYGYTF
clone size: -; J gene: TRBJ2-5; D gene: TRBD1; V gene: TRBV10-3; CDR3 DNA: TGTGCCATCAGGAAAGACAGGGCCGCAAGTGAGACCCAGTACTTC; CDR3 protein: CAIRKDRAASETQYF
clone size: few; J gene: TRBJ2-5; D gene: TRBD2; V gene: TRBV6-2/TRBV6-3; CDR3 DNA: TGTGCCAGCAGTTACCGTGCGGGGCAACTAGCGTACCAAGAGACCCAGTACTTC; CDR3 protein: CASSYRAGQLAYQETQYF
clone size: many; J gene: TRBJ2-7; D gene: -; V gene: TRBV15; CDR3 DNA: TGTGCCACCAGCAGCCCGGGTGGCGAGAGCTCCTACGAGCAGTACTTC; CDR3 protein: CATSSPGGESSYEQYF
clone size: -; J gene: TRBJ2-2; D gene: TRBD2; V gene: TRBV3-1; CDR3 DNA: TGTGCCAGCAGCCAAGAGGGAGGGGTTACCGGGGAGCTGTTTTTT; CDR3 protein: CASSQEGGVTGELFF
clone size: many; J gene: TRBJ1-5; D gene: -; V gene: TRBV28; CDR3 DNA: TGTGCCAGCAGTTTACTCGCAGGTTTGGGGCCCCAGCATTTT; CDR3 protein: CASSLLAGLGPQHF
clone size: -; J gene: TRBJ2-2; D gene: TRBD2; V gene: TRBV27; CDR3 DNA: TGTGCCAGCCAGAGGAAGCCCGTAGCGGGGGGCGGGGAGCTGTTTTTT; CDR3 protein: CASQRKPVAGGGELFF
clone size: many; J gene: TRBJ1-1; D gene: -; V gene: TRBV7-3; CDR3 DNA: TGTGCCAGCAGCCCAGGAATTAACACTGAAGCTTTCTTT; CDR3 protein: CASSPGINTEAFF
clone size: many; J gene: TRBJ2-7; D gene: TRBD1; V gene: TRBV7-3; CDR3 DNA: TGTGCCAGCAGCTTAGGTGGGGACAGCTACGAGCAGTACTTC; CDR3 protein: CASSLGGDSYEQYF
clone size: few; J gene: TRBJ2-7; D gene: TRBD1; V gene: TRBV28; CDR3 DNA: TGTGCCAGCAGTTCCCCAAAAGGACAGGGGGCTTTCTACGAGCAGTACTTC; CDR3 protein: CASSSPKGQGAFYEQYF
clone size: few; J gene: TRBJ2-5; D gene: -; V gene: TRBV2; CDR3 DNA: TGTGCCAGCAGTGACGTGGGAGAAGAGACCCAGTACTTC; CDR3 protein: CASSDVGEETQYF
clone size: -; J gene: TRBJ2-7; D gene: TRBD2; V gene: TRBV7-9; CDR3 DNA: TGTGCCAGCAGCTATAGCGGGAGTGTCGAGCAGTACTTC; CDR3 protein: CASSYSGSVEQYF
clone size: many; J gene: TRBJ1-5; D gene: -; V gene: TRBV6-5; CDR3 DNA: TGTGCCAGCAGTTACCTGGCAGGGAGCGGTCAGCCCCAGCATTTT; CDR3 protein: CASSYLAGSGQPQHF
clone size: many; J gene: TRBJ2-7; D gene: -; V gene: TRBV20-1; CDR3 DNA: TGCAGTGCTAGAGGGGGCCTCGAGCAGTACTTC; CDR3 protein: CSARGGLEQYF
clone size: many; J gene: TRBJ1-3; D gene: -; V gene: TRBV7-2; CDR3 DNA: TGTGCCAGCAGCTTAGGTGGGGGTTTCAGAAACACCATATATTTT; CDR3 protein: CASSLGGGFRNTIYF
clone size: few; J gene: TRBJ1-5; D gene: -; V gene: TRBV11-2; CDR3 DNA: TGTGCCAGCAGCTTAGAGAGGGGCCCCCATCAGCCCCAGCATTTT; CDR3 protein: CASSLERGPHQPQHF
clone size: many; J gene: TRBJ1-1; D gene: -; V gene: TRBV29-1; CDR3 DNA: TGCAGCGTGGGGGACGGGGGCACTGAAGCTTTCTTT; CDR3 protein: CSVGDGGTEAFF
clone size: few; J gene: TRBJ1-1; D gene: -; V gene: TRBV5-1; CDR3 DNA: TGCGCCAGCAGCTTGGCATTTGTGGGCAACACTGAAGCTTTCTTT; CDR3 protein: CASSLAFVGNTEAFF